Below, one TCR beta chain is given with its context. The antigen remains undetermined. This sample was included in a study of cytomegalovirus exposure and HLA in healthy donors. The study ran its PCR with 60 Vbeta and 13 Jbeta primers. Study processing details: About 9.9 million of the roughly 80 million unique TCR beta chains counted in a later analysis were shared. Profiling relied on immunoSEQ multiplex PCR, and the TCRdb table lists in-frame clones only, not all of them. That table gives V, J and clone size, and the DNA gave D and trimming. The sample contains some 110,000 clones, over 80% of which appear only once. Study results and caveats: Later findings reportedly placed an Asian-associated ancestry cluster below the approximately 670-donor mean for N-insertions. Accounts indicate the classifier identified cytomegalovirus status with strong specificity and sensitivity.

Sequencing used PBMCs. The TCR comes from a man in his thirties or forties in good health and CMV-seronegative.

CDR3 sequence: CASSGGGRNTGELFF. CDR3 DNA: TGTGCCAGCAGTGGCGGGGGGCGGAACACCGGGGAGCTGTTTTTT. This chain uses TRBV25-1 with TRBJ2-2; TRBD2 matches 8 bases. The ends lost 4 bases at V and 1 base at J; junction bases unmatched: 2. This CDR3 has 15 residues. CDR1 is MGHDK and CDR2 is SYGVNS in the germline V gene. Variable domain in full (rest from reference TRBV25-1 and TRBJ2-2): EADIYQTPRYLVIGTGKKITLECSQTMGHDKMYWYQQDPGMELHLIHYSYGVNSTEKGDLSSESTVSRIRTEHFPLTLESARPSHTSQYLCASSGGGRNTGELFFGEGSRLTVL.